Each of the 16 T cell receptor beta chains below was sequenced from the same sample in a study of blood T cell repertoires in COVID-19. Clones were read by immunoSEQ multiplex PCR, and TCRdb kept only the in-frame ones, dropping some. The data contain about 170,000 clones, roughly 93% of them singletons. The sample taken for sequencing was peripheral blood. Receptors originate from a man younger than 35 with COVID-19, enrolled during active disease.

The chain joins TRBV15 to TRBJ1-1, with D perhaps TRBD1 (6 bases). The CDR3 consists of 14 residues. Deletions cut 5 bases from V and 6 bases from J, with 16 bases between. Germline V gives CDR1 LNHNV, CDR2 YYDKDF (reference sequence). CDR3 in amino acids: CATSYQGISAEAFF. The CDR3, as DNA: TGTGCCACCAGCTACCAGGGGATTTCAGCTGAAGCTTTCTTT.

This chain connects TRBV6-6 to TRBJ2-1; TRBD2 matches at 14 bases. Germline CDR1 and CDR2: MNHNY and SVGAGI (reference sequence). This CDR3 has 14 amino acids. The J segment lost 14 bases and the V segment lost 2 bases, leaving 5 bases of the junction unmatched. The CDR3 reads CASSYGTSGRFKFF. The CDR3 nucleotides read TGTGCCAGCAGTTACGGGACTAGCGGGAGATTCAAGTTCTTC.

V is TRBV24-1 and J is TRBJ2-3; 7 bases match TRBD1. Germline V lookup: CDR1 KGHDR, CDR2 SFDVKD. J was trimmed by 0 bases and V by 4 bases; bases with no gene match: 6. The CDR3 sequence is 16 residues long. CDR3 in amino acids: CATSDSGTASTDTQYF. CDR3 nucleotides: TGTGCCACCAGTGACTCCGGGACAGCTAGCACAGATACGCAGTATTTT.

V and J are TRBV7-8 and TRBJ2-1; 10 nucleotides line up with TRBD2. CDR1 and CDR2 from the germline V gene are SGHVS and FQNEAQ. Trimming cost V 1 base and J 12 bases; bases outside gene matches: 12. This CDR3 is built from 16 residues. CDR3 sequence (DNA): TGTGCCAGCAGCTTAGGGGCGGCTAGCGGGAGAGATGGGCAGTTCTTC. Translated, it gives CASSLGAASGRDGQFF.

The CDR3 coding sequence is TGCGCCACCCTTTGGGGGAGGTCCGGTGAGCAGTTCTTC. This translates into CATLWGRSGEQFF. V is TRBV23-1 and J is TRBJ2-1; tentative D call: TRBD2 (6 bases). TRBV23-1 qualifies as an ORF whose function is uncertain. The V gene lost 10 bases and the J gene lost 9 bases, with 19 bases spanning the gap. CDR3 size: 13 residues.

This sequence joins TRBV4-3 and TRBJ2-3, with 7 bases that match TRBD1. This CDR3 has 15 residues. Unmatched junction bases numbered 5, after V lost 4 bases and J lost 1 base. Germline CDR1 LGHNA, CDR2 YSLEER. The DNA of the CDR3 is TGCGCCAGCAGCCCTAGACAGGGAGGCACAGATACGCAGTATTTT. Translating gives CASSPRQGGTDTQYF.

This chain links TRBV24-1 with TRBJ2-1, with 13 bases that match TRBD2. The germline V gene has CDR1 KGHDR and CDR2 SFDVKD. This CDR3 contains 17 residues. V trimming: 7 bases; J trimming: 7 bases; junction bases outside the gene matches: 12. In nucleotides, the CDR3 is TGTGCCACCAGCCAAGGGCTGACTAGCGGGAGGAGGAATGAGCAGTTCTTC. Translated, it gives CATSQGLTSGRRNEQFF.

This clone was detected a few times. The chain combines TRBV28 with TRBJ2-7, with D unclear. The CDR3 has 15 amino acids. CDR1 and CDR2 from the germline V gene are MDHEN and SYDVKM. V was trimmed by 6 bases and J by 3 bases, leaving 18 bases between them. The CDR3 loop is CASRSDIPADYEQYF. Here the CDR3 DNA reads TGTGCCAGCAGATCCGATATACCCGCAGACTACGAGCAGTACTTC.

The chain joins TRBV6-6 to TRBJ1-6; 7 bases line up with TRBD1. The CDR3 has 17 residues. Germline V CDR1 and CDR2: MNHNY, SVGAGI (reference sequence). V lost 5 bases, J lost 7 bases, and 14 bases stayed unmatched. This CDR3 reads CASSRDSHTPRNSPLHF. The DNA of the CDR3 is TGTGCCAGCAGTCGGGACAGCCATACGCCCAGGAATTCACCCCTCCACTTT.

The rearrangement uses TRBV6-2 or TRBV6-3 and TRBJ1-2, with 8 positions matching TRBD1. The CDR3 has 15 amino acids. V shed 5 bases and J 2 bases; nucleotides not matched to a gene: 7. The germline V gene encodes CDR1 MNHEY and CDR2 SVGEGT. The CDR3 DNA follows: TGTGCCAGCAGTCCGGGGACAGGCTCAAACTATGGCTACACCTTC. Its protein is CASSPGTGSNYGYTF.

As concerns this clone: This CDR3 is also generated by other DNA sequences in the sample. The chain has TRBV29-1 and TRBJ1-2; possibly TRBD1 for D (6 bases). Germline lookup yields CDR1 SQVTM and CDR2 ANQGSEA. V lost 0 bases and J lost 5, with 7 bases in between. This CDR3 comprises 12 residues. The CDR3 region is CSVEDRGYGYTF. In nucleotides, the CDR3 is TGCAGCGTTGAAGACAGGGGTTATGGCTACACCTTC.

J is TRBJ2-2 and V is TRBV4-1; 13 bases align to TRBD2. The CDR3 runs 17 residues. V gave up 2 bases and J gave up 1 base; unmatched junction bases: 1. CDR1 is MGHRA and CDR2 is YSYEKL in the germline V gene. The CDR3 nucleotides are TGCGCCAGCAGCCAATGGACTAGCGGGGGGAACACCGGGGAGCTGTTTTTT. Translation gives CASSQWTSGGNTGELFF.

The rearrangement joins TRBV5-1 to TRBJ2-1; no clear D gene. From germline, CDR1 is SGHRS and CDR2 YFSETQ. Trimming shortened V by 3 bases and J by 10 bases, and 8 bases separated the two germline ends. This CDR3 is 11 amino acids long. CDR3 sequence (DNA): TGCGCCAGCAGCTATTCCGTCGAGCAGTTCTTC. As protein: CASSYSVEQFF.

The rearrangement links TRBV7-2 to TRBJ1-2; TRBD1 aligns across 8 bases. The V gene's germline CDR1 is SGHTA and CDR2 FQGNSA. The CDR3 has 15 residues. V lost 1 base, J lost 4 bases, and 5 bases stayed unmatched. The CDR3 bases are TGTGCCAGCAGCTTAGAAACGACAGGGGCCTATGGCTACACCTTC. It yields the protein CASSLETTGAYGYTF.

Here the CDR3 reads CASSLTGTYNEQFF. The CDR3 DNA sequence: TGTGCCAGCAGTTTGACAGGGACCTACAATGAGCAGTTCTTC. V gene TRBV27 combines with J gene TRBJ2-1; 7 bases are shared with TRBD1. The germline CDR1 and CDR2 sequences are MNHEY and SMNVEV (reference sequence). V shed 3 bases, J shed 2 bases, and the junction held 1 base outside the gene matches. The CDR3 consists of 14 residues.

The gene calls are TRBV5-4 and TRBJ2-1; the D gene is possibly TRBD2 (5 bases). The germline V gene has CDR1 SGHNT and CDR2 YYREEE (reference sequence). Trimming took 4 bases from V and 3 from J, leaving 14 bases between them. The CDR3 has 15 amino acids. The CDR3 bases are TGTGCCAGCAGCCCGCAAGCGGTGGGCTACAATGAGCAGTTCTTC. Amino acids: CASSPQAVGYNEQFF.